This is a list of T cell receptor beta chains from one sample in a study of OX40 agonist ivuxolimab in advanced cancers. The method was immunoSEQ multiplex PCR; TCRdb's version includes in-frame clones alone and lacks a portion of them. The repertoire holds 100,000 to 120,000 clones, with approximately 89% as singletons. The material was CD4+ or CD8+ T cells sorted from blood, obtained in a trial of the OX40 agonist ivuxolimab. Every receptor here comes from an adult with an advanced solid tumor such as melanoma, head and neck, liver or kidney cancer. Both conserved end residues are part of each CDR3. Each record gives: CDR3 DNA, CDR3 protein, clone size, D gene, V gene, J gene. D genes are given only for firm matches. The listing skips clone size in some rows; elsewhere it reads once, few, many or a size class.

TGTGCCAGCAGTGAAGCCCCGGGACAGCAGCCTTACAATGAGCAGTTCTTC,CASSEAPGQQPYNEQFF,-,TRBD1,TRBV6-1,TRBJ2-1
TGCGCCAGCAGCTCCAACGGCGAGGGAGAGACCCAGTACTTC,CASSSNGEGETQYF,-,-,TRBV5-1,TRBJ2-5
TGTGCCAGCAGTTACTCGAACAGGAAAGAGACCCAGTACTTC,CASSYSNRKETQYF,-,-,TRBV6-6,TRBJ2-5
TGTGCCAGCAGCCAAGATTGGAGAGCGGGGGGGGTAGATACGCAGTATTTT,CASSQDWRAGGVDTQYF,-,TRBD2,TRBV4-2,TRBJ2-3
TGTGCCTGGAGTGTAATGGGACCAACTAATGAAAAACTGTTTTTT,CAWSVMGPTNEKLFF,-,-,TRBV30,TRBJ1-4
TGTGCCAGCAGCGTGTCCGATCCTGAGAACACTGAAGCTTTCTTT,CASSVSDPENTEAFF,-,-,TRBV9,TRBJ1-1
TGCGCCAGCAGCTTAGGGACAGGGACTATTAGCACAGATACGCAGTATTTT,CASSLGTGTISTDTQYF,-,TRBD1,TRBV5-1,TRBJ2-3
TGTGCCAGCAGCTCCAACAGGGTGGGCTATGGCTACACCTTC,CASSSNRVGYGYTF,-,-,TRBV7-2,TRBJ1-2
TGTGCCAGCAGTTTCCGCGGCGGAAACACCATATATTTT,CASSFRGGNTIYF,-,-,TRBV6-5,TRBJ1-3
TGTGCCAGCAGTGAACACGAGGGGCTCAGGAACTATGGCTACACCTTC,CASSEHEGLRNYGYTF,-,-,TRBV6-1,TRBJ1-2
TGTGCCAGCAGCTTAGTTTCGGTACGCGAGACCCAGTACTTC,CASSLVSVRETQYF,-,-,TRBV7-2,TRBJ2-5
TGCGCCAGCAGCGCGGGGGGACTAGCGGTCACAGATACGCAGTATTTT,CASSAGGLAVTDTQYF,-,TRBD2,TRBV5-1,TRBJ2-3
TGTGCCAGCAGCTTATCGAGGGGCCGCGAAGCTTTCTTT,CASSLSRGREAFF,-,-,TRBV7-9,TRBJ1-1
TGTGCCTGGGACACCGACCTTAATTCACCCCTCCACTTT,CAWDTDLNSPLHF,-,-,TRBV30,TRBJ1-6
TGTGCCAGCAGTTACGGAGGTCGGGGTACCGGGGAGCTGTTTTTT,CASSYGGRGTGELFF,-,-,TRBV6-5,TRBJ2-2
TGTGCCAGCAGCGTAGAGGGCGGGCACTCCTACAATGAGCAGTTCTTC,CASSVEGGHSYNEQFF,-,-,TRBV9,TRBJ2-1
TGTGCCAGCAGCCCGATACAGGGTAGCCACGAGCAGTACTTC,CASSPIQGSHEQYF,-,-,TRBV6-5,TRBJ2-7
TGTGCCAGCTCACCGGTCGACAGAAACTATGGCTACACCTTC,CASSPVDRNYGYTF,-,-,TRBV18,TRBJ1-2
TGTGCCAGTAGTACGACAGGGGGCGCAGTTGGCTACACCTTC,CASSTTGGAVGYTF,-,TRBD1,TRBV19,TRBJ1-2
TGTGCCAGCAGCACGTCGCAACAGGGGATCACCCTCCACTTT,CASSTSQQGITLHF,-,TRBD1,TRBV9,TRBJ1-6
TGTGCCTGGAGCCCCGCCTTCACAGATACGCAGTATTTT,CAWSPAFTDTQYF,-,-,TRBV30,TRBJ2-3
TGTGCCAGTAGAATGACGGGACTAGCGGGACACACAGATACGCAGTATTTT,CASRMTGLAGHTDTQYF,once,TRBD2,TRBV19,TRBJ2-3
TGCGCCAGCAGCTTGGGAGGGCTTACGAACACTGAAGCTTTCTTT,CASSLGGLTNTEAFF,-,-,TRBV5-1,TRBJ1-1
TGTGCCAGCAGATACAAAAACCAGGGGTTCACTGAAGCTTTCTTT,CASRYKNQGFTEAFF,-,-,TRBV6-5,TRBJ1-1
TGTGCCAGCAGCGGTTCGGGAGGGTATGGCTACACCTTC,CASSGSGGYGYTF,-,-,TRBV11-1,TRBJ1-2
TGTGCCAGCAGCCAAGTAGTGACAGGGGAAGCTTTCTTT,CASSQVVTGEAFF,-,TRBD1,TRBV4-2,TRBJ1-1
TGTGCTAGCAGCTTAGCGGGCAGAGAGACCCAGTACTTC,CASSLAGRETQYF,-,TRBD2,TRBV7-7,TRBJ2-5
TGTGCCAGTAGTAAGGAAATTAACTATGGCTACACCTTC,CASSKEINYGYTF,-,-,TRBV19,TRBJ1-2
TGTGCCAGCAGTTTCACCCCCCAAGATTCACCCCTCCACTTT,CASSFTPQDSPLHF,-,-,TRBV27,TRBJ1-6
TGTGCCTGGAAAGGGAACAGGAACACTGAAGCTTTCTTT,CAWKGNRNTEAFF,-,-,TRBV30,TRBJ1-1
TGTGCCAGTTCCGGGACAGGGGGCTTAGATACGCAGTATTTT,CASSGTGGLDTQYF,-,TRBD1,TRBV6-5,TRBJ2-3
TGTGCCAGCAGCTTAGCGCTAGCGGGAGCGGAGACCCAGTACTTC,CASSLALAGAETQYF,-,TRBD2,TRBV7-6,TRBJ2-5
TGTGCCAGCTCCCCCCGAACCAGGCCCTTAGCCAAAAACATTCAGTACTTC,CASSPRTRPLAKNIQYF,-,-,TRBV28,TRBJ2-4
TGCGCCAGCAGCGACCACGGGGGAGAAGATACGCAGTATTTT,CASSDHGGEDTQYF,-,-,TRBV5-1,TRBJ2-3
TGTGCCAGCAGCTTAAGCACAGATACGCAGTATTTT,CASSLSTDTQYF,few,-,TRBV7-9,TRBJ2-3
TGTGCCAGCAGCCATATACTCAGGGAGACCAAAAACATTCAGTACTTC,CASSHILRETKNIQYF,once,-,TRBV11-2,TRBJ2-4
TGTGCCAGCAGCTTAGGCATGAACACTGAAGCTTTCTTT,CASSLGMNTEAFF,-,-,TRBV7-9,TRBJ1-1
TGTGCCAGCAGCCGCCCAGCGGGAGGGCCTTACGAGCAGTACTTC,CASSRPAGGPYEQYF,-,TRBD2,TRBV7-2,TRBJ2-7
TGTGCCAGCAGCGAGTCGGGACTCAACACAGATACGCAGTATTTT,CASSESGLNTDTQYF,-,-,TRBV7-3,TRBJ2-3
TGTGCCAGTAGTCCTAACCCAACTGATTACACTGAAGCTTTCTTT,CASSPNPTDYTEAFF,-,-,TRBV19,TRBJ1-1